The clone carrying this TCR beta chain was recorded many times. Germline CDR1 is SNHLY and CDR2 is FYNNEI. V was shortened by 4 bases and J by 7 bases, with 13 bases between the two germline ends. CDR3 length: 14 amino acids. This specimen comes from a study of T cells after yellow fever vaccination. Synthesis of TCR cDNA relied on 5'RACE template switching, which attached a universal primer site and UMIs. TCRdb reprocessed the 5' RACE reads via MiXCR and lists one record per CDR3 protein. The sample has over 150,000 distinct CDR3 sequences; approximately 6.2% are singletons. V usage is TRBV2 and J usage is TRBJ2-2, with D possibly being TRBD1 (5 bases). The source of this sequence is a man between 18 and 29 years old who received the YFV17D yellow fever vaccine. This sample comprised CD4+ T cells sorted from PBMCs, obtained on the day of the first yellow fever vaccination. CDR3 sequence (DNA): TGTGCCAGCAGTGTTTTAGTTCAGGGCGGGGAGCTGTTTTTT. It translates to CASSVLVQGGELFF.